Presented here are 11 T cell receptor beta chains from one specimen sequenced in a study of T-cell memory formation after mild COVID-19. TCRdb called the 5' RACE reads again in MiXCR, with one record for every CDR3 protein. The repertoire holds roughly 110,000 distinct CDR3 sequences, with about 15% as singletons. Sequenced sample: PBMCs or a T cell subset sorted from them (not recorded which). Receptors were obtained from a young man who had mild COVID-19 (a few samples of this study predate the infection). Cell type and time point are not known.

The table lists this clonotype with a few counts. This chain uses TRBV4-1 with TRBJ2-3, with TRBD2 matching 11 bases. V shed 0 bases and J 3 bases; nucleotides not matched to a gene: 8. The CDR3 has 18 amino acids. Germline CDR1 MGHRA, CDR2 YSYEKL. CDR3 bases: TGCGCCAGCAGCCAAGATGGGCTAGCGGGGGGATTAACAGATACGCAGTATTTT. Translating gives CASSQDGLAGGLTDTQYF.

This clonotype came up a few times. The chain links TRBV9 to TRBJ2-1; D not resolved. Germline CDR1 SGDLS, CDR2 YYNGEE. Trimming cost V 4 bases and J 2 bases, with 13 bases left between them. The CDR3 spans 15 residues. CDR3 nucleotides: TGTGCCAGCAGCCCCGGCGAAAGAGCCTACAATGAGCAGTTCTTC. Amino acid sequence: CASSPGERAYNEQFF.

The chain links TRBV20-1 to TRBJ1-1; D uncertain. This CDR3 is 12 amino acids long. V was pared by 3 bases and J by 1 base, with 6 bases between. The germline V gene encodes CDR1 DFQATT and CDR2 SNEGSKA (reference sequence). DNA of the CDR3: TGCAGTGCTAGGGCCGGGAACACTGAAGCTTTCTTT. This translates into CSARAGNTEAFF.

The chain carries TRBV4-2 and TRBJ1-3; D gene uncertain. The germline V gene has CDR1 LGHNA and CDR2 YNFKEQ. The CDR3 spans 16 residues. Trimming took off 0 bases at V and 0 bases at J, with 9 bases between the two ends. CDR3 nucleotides: TGTGCCAGCAGCCAAGATTCGACGTACTCTGGAAACACCATATATTTT. Its protein is CASSQDSTYSGNTIYF.

This clonotype was seen only a few times. This chain links TRBV24-1 with TRBJ1-5; D is uncertain. The CDR3 is 12 residues long. Looked up from germline, CDR1 is KGHDR and CDR2 is SFDVKD. V was trimmed by 2 bases and J by 6 bases, leaving 4 bases between them. CDR3 loop: CATSDWGQPQHF. Here the CDR3 DNA reads TGTGCCACCAGTGATTGGGGTCAGCCCCAGCATTTT.

This clonotype was recorded a few times. This chain joins TRBV5-1 and TRBJ2-4; 9 bases line up with TRBD1. Looked up from germline, CDR1 is SGHRS and CDR2 is YFSETQ. The CDR3 is 17 amino acids. V lost 4 bases to trimming and J lost 1 base; unmatched junction nucleotides: 9. CDR3 sequence reads: CASSMGQGGLAKNIQYF. CDR3 DNA sequence: TGCGCCAGCAGCATGGGACAGGGAGGACTTGCCAAAAACATTCAGTACTTC.

This clonotype was seen a few times. The chain is built from TRBV5-4 and TRBJ2-3; no clear D. Germline CDR1 and CDR2: SGHNT and YYREEE (reference sequence). Trimming left V 4 bases short and J 6 bases short, with 9 bases between. The length of the CDR3 is 12 residues. CDR3 loop: CASSPFADTQYF. CDR3 nucleotides: TGTGCCAGCAGCCCCTTCGCTGATACGCAGTATTTT.

This clonotype has a handful of counts. The chain's CDR3 is CASINPPRGTGTEAFF. The CDR3 DNA reads TGTGCCAGCATAAACCCCCCTCGGGGGACGGGTACTGAAGCTTTCTTT. The chain carries TRBV21-1 and TRBJ1-1; the tabulated D call, TRBD1, remains unverified against the DNA. TRBV21-1 constitutes a pseudogene. The CDR3 length is 16 residues.

This clonotype has a handful of counts. V is TRBV6-5 and J is TRBJ2-5, with 11 nucleotides matching TRBD1. V lost 0 bases and J lost 4; bases outside the gene matches: 7. The CDR3 covers 17 residues. Per the germline V gene, CDR1 is MNHEY and CDR2 is SVGAGI. CDR3 sequence: CASSYSWTGGAGETQYF. In DNA, the CDR3 is TGTGCCAGCAGTTACTCTTGGACAGGGGGCGCCGGAGAGACCCAGTACTTC.

There are many counts of this clonotype. The chain uses TRBV14 and TRBJ2-6; the D is unclear. Trimming left V 3 bases short and J 0 bases short, with 18 bases between. The germline gives CDR1 SGHDN, CDR2 FVKESK. This CDR3 comprises 19 residues. The CDR3 DNA follows: TGTGCCAGCAGCCATCCAAGGAGCAGGCGAAGCTCTGGGGCCAACGTCCTGACTTTC. Protein: CASSHPRSRRSSGANVLTF.

Ten or more counts support this clonotype. The junction and the germline gene differ at one end; a read error may be behind it. The CDR3 region has the DNA TGTGCCAGCAGTTTCACCAGGGACCCGTCCTTC. Translation gives CASSFTRDPSF. V usage is TRBV12-3 or TRBV12-4 and J usage is TRBJ1-2, with a possible D match to TRBD1 (5 bases). The CDR3 has 11 amino acids.